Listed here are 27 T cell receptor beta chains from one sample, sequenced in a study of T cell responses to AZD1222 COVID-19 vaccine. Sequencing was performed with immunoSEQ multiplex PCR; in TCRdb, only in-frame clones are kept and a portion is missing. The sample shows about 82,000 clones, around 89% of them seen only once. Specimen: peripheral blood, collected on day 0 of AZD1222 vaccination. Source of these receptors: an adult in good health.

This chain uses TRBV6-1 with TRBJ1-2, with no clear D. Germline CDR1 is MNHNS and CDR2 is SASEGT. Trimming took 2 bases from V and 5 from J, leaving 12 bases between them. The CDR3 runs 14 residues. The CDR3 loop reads CASSELEGNYGYTF. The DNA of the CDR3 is TGTGCCAGCAGTGAATTGGAGGGAAATTATGGCTACACCTTC.

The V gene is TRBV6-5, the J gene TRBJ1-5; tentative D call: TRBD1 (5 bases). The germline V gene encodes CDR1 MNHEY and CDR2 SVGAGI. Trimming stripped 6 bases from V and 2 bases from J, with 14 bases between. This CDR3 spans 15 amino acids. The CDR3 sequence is CASSDAGGRNQPQHF. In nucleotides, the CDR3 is TGTGCCAGCAGCGATGCCGGGGGACGCAATCAGCCCCAGCATTTT.

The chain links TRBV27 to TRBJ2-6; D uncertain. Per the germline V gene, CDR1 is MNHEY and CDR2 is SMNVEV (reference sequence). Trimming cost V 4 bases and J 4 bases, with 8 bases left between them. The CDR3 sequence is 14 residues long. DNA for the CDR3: TGTGCCAGCAGTTCAGGCAACGGGGCCAACGTCCTGACTTTC. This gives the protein CASSSGNGANVLTF.

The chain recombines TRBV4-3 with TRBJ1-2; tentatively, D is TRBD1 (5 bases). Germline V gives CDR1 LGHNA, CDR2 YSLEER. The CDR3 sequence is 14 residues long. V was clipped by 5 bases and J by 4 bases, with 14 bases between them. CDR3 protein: CASSGTPSFYGYTF. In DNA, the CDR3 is TGCGCCAGCAGCGGGACCCCTTCCTTCTATGGCTACACCTTC.

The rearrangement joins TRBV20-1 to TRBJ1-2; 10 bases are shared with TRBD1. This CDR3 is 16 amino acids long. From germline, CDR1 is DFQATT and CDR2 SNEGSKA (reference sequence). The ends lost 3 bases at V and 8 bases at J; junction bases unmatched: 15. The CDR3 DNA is TGCAGTGCTAGTGATGGGGACAGGGGAAGATGGGGGGGCTACACCTTC. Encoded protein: CSASDGDRGRWGGYTF.

CDR3 residues: CASQGGGFTEAFF. The CDR3 DNA follows: TGTGCCAGTCAAGGTGGGGGCTTTACTGAAGCTTTCTTT. V is TRBV19 and J is TRBJ1-1; D is perhaps TRBD1 (6 bases). This CDR3 comprises 13 residues. Trimming removed 8 bases at V and 5 bases at J, with 15 bases between. Looked up from germline, CDR1 is LNHDA and CDR2 is SQIVND (reference sequence).

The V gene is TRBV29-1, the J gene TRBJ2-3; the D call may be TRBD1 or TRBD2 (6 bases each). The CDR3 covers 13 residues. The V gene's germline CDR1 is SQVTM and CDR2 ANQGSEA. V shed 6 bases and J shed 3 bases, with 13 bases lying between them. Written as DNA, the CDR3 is TGCAGCGTCTGGGGGGCCGGGACAGATACGCAGTATTTT. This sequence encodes CSVWGAGTDTQYF.

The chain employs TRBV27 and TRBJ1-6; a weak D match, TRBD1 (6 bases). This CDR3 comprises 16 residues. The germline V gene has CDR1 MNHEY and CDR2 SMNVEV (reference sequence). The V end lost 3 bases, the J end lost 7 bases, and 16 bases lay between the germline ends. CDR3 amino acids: CASSFFTGMGNSPLHF. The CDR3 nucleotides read TGTGCCAGCAGTTTCTTTACAGGGATGGGGAATTCACCCCTCCACTTT.

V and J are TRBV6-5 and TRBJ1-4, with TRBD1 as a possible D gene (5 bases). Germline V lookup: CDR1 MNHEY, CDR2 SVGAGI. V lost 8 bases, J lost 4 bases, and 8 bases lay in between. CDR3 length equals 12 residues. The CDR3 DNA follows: TGTGCCAGCGGACAAAGTAATGAAAAACTGTTTTTT. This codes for CASGQSNEKLFF.

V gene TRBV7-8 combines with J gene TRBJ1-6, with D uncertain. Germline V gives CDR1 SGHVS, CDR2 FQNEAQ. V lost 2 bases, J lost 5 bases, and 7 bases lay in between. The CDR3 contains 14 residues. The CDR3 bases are TGTGCCAGCAGCTTAAACAGTGATAATTCACCCCTCCACTTT. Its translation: CASSLNSDNSPLHF. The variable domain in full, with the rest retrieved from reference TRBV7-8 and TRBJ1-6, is GAGVSQSPRYKVAKRGQDVALRCDPISGHVSLFWYQQALGQGPEFLTYFQNEAQLDKSGLPSDRFFAERPEGSVSTLKIQRTQQEDSAVYLCASSLNSDNSPLHFGNGTRLTVT.

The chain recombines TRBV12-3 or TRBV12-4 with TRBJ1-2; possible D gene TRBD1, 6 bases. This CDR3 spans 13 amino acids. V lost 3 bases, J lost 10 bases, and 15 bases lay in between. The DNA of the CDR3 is TGTGCCAGCAGTTTGAGTCGCACAGGGACCTACACCTTC. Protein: CASSLSRTGTYTF.

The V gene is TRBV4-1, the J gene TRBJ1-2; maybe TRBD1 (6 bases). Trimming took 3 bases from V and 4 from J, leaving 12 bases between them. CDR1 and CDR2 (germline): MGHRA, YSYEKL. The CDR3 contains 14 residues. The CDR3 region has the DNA TGCGCCAGCAGCCATCCACAGGGATCCTATGGCTACACCTTC. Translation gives CASSHPQGSYGYTF.

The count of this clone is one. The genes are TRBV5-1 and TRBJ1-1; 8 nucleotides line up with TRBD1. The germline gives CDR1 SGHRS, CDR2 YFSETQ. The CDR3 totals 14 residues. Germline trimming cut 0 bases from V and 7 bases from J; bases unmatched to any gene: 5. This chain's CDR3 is CASSLVVTGVEAFF. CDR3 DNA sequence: TGCGCCAGCAGCTTGGTAGTGACAGGGGTTGAAGCTTTCTTT.

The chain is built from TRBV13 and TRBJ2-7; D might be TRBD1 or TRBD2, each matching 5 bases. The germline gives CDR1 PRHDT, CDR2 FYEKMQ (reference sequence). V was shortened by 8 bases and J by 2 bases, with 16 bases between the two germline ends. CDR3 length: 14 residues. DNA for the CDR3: TGTGCCAGCTCCACAAGGGACCGTACCTACGAGCAGTACTTC. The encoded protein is CASSTRDRTYEQYF. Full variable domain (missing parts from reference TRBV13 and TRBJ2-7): AAGVIQSPRHLIKEKRETATLKCYPIPRHDTVYWYQQGPGQDPQFLISFYEKMQSDKGSIPDRFSAQQFSDYHSELNMSSLELGDSALYFCASSTRDRTYEQYFGPGTRLTVT.

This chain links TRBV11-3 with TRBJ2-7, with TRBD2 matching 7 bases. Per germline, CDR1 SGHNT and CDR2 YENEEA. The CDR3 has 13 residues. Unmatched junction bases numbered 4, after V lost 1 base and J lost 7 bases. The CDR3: CASSLAGGSEQYF. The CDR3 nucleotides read TGTGCCAGCAGCTTAGCGGGAGGTAGTGAGCAGTACTTC.

The chain's CDR3 is CASSPGTSTDTQYF. The DNA for the CDR3 is TGTGCCAGCAGCCCCGGGACTAGCACAGATACGCAGTATTTT. This chain links TRBV7-2 with TRBJ2-3; a possible D gene is TRBD2 (6 bases). Germline V gene sequence: CDR1 SGHTA, CDR2 FQGNSA. Trimming cost V 5 bases and J 0 bases, with 9 bases left between them. This CDR3 comprises 14 residues.

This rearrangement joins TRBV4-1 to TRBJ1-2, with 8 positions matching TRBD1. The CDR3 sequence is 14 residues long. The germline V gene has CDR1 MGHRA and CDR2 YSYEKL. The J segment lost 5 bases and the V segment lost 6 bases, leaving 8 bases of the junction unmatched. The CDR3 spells CASSSGRTGYGYTF. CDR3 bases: TGCGCCAGCAGTTCTGGTAGGACAGGGTATGGCTACACCTTC.

CDR3 loop: CASSPGQGATGNTIYF. DNA of the CDR3: TGTGCCAGCTCACCGGGACAGGGGGCGACGGGAAACACCATATATTTT. This sequence joins TRBV5-4 and TRBJ1-3, with 12 bases aligning to TRBD1. Germline V gives CDR1 SGHNT, CDR2 YYREEE (reference sequence). The CDR3 has 16 amino acids. V gave up 7 bases and J gave up 4 bases; unmatched junction bases: 9.

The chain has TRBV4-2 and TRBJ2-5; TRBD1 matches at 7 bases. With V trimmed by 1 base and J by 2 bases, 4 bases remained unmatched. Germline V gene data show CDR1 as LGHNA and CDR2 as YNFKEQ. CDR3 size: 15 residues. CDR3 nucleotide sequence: TGTGCCAGCAGCCAAGCTACAGGGGATCAAGAGACCCAGTACTTC. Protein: CASSQATGDQETQYF.

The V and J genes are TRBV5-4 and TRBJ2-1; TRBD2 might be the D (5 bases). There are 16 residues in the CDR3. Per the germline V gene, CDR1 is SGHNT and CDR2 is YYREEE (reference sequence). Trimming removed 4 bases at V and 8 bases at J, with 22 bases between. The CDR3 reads CASSAQKPTLGDEQFF. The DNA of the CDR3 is TGTGCCAGCAGCGCACAGAAACCCACCCTCGGGGATGAGCAGTTCTTC.

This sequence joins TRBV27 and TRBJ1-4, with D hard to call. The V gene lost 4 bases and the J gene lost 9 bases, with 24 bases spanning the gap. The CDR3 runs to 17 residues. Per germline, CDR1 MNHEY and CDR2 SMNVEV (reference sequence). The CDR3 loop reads CASSSLSPVARRQKLFF. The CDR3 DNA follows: TGTGCCAGCAGTTCCCTCTCCCCGGTGGCCCGTCGACAAAAACTGTTTTTT.

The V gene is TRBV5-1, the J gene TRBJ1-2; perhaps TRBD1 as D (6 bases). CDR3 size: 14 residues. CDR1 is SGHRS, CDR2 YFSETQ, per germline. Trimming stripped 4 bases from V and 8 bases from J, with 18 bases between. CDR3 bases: TGCGCCAGCAGCCTGTATACAGGGAGAGAGGGCTACACCTTC. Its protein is CASSLYTGREGYTF. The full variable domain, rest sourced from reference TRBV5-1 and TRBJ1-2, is KAGVTQTPRYLIKTRGQQVTLSCSPISGHRSVSWYQQTPGQGLQFLFEYFSETQRNKGNFPGRFSGRQFSNSRSEMNVSTLELGDSALYLCASSLYTGREGYTFGSGTRLTVV.

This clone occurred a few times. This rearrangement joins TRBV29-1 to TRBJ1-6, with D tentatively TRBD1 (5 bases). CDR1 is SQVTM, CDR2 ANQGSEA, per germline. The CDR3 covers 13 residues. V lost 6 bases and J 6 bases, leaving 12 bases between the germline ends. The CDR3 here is CSVGDGTNSPLHF. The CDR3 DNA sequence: TGCAGCGTCGGGGACGGAACTAATTCACCCCTCCACTTT.

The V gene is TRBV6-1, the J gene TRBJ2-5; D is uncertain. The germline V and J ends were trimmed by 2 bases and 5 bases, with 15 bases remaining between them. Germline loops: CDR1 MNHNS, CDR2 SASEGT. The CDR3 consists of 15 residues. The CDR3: CASSESRVAVETQYF. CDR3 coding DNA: TGTGCCAGCAGTGAAAGTAGGGTGGCAGTGGAGACCCAGTACTTC.

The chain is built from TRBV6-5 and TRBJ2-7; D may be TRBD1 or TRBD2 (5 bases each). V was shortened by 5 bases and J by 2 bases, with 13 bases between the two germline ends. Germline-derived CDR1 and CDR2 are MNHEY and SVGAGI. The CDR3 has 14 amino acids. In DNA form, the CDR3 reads TGTGCCAGCAGTCCCCGGCAGGGAGCCTACGAGCAGTACTTC. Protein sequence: CASSPRQGAYEQYF.

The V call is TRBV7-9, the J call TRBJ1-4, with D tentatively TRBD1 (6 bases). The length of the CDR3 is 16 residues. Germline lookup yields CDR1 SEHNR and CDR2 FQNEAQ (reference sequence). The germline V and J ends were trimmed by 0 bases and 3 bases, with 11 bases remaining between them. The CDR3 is CASSLAGGGSNEKLFF. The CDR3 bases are TGTGCCAGCAGCTTAGCGGGCGGGGGCTCTAATGAAAAACTGTTTTTT.

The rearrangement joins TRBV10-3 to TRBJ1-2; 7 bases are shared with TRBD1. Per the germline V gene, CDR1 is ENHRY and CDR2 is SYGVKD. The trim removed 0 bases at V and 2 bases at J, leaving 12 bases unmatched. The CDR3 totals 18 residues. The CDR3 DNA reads TGTGCCATCAGTGAGTCGGGTGAAGGGGGCCGGTTGAACTATGGCTACACCTTC. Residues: CAISESGEGGRLNYGYTF.